The sample holds a few counts of the clone carrying this TCR beta chain. The antigen remains unidentified. This CDR3 is built from 15 residues. CDR1 SGHTA and CDR2 FQGNSA come from the germline V gene. The V segment lost 6 bases and the J segment 2 bases; nucleotides outside the gene matches: 7. The sample belongs to a study of T cell responses to AZD1222 COVID-19 vaccine. Whole-study results and caveats: Possibly, clonal diversity was underestimated; donors were largely white British and included more females. Across spike, vaccine-associated CD4 TCRs were found, dominant at 160-218 and 743-854. Researchers took repertoire samples only after the peak T cell response had come.

This table comes from immunoSEQ multiplex PCR, and its TCRdb copy is limited to in-frame clones, with some not included. The sample has 130,000 or so clones; 86% are singletons. Sequenced here: peripheral blood, sampled on day 0 of AZD1222 vaccination. The chain employs TRBV7-2 and TRBJ2-1, with 7 positions matching TRBD2. The clonotype comes from an adult in good health. Here the CDR3 reads CASSSDSGAYNEQFF. CDR3 in DNA: TGTGCCAGCAGTTCCGACAGCGGGGCCTACAATGAGCAGTTCTTC. Full variable domain (rest looked up from reference TRBV7-2 and TRBJ2-1): GAGVSQSPSNKVTEKGKDVELRCDPISGHTALYWYRQSLGQGLEFLIYFQGNSAPDKSGLPSDRFSAERTGGSVSTLTIQRTQQEDSAVYLCASSSDSGAYNEQFFGPGTRLTVL.